This TCR beta chain was identified during a study of T cells in Graves' hyperthyroidism and ophthalmopathy. PBMCs were derived from under 13 ml fresh peripheral blood. Findings and caveats of the study: With a median lead of approximately 6.4 months before onset, the model predicted ophthalmopathy. Ophthalmopathy and stable hyperthyroidism were separated by a 13 V-J model. Blood also carried most thyroid clonotypes expanded above 0.001.

Amplified TCR beta CDR3 regions derived from RNA transcripts. The TCR CDR3 first-round RT-PCR relied on the HTBI primer set. TCRdb reprocessed the multiplex PCR reads via MiXCR and lists one record per CDR3 protein. This repertoire shows approximately 330,000 distinct CDR3 sequences, approximately 15% found once; its top ten account for approximately 35%. This clonotype was seen at least ten times. Its antigen is not identified. Between the trimmed V and J ends, which lost 4 bases and 4 bases, there was a span of 23 bases. The CDR3 consists of 17 residues. The germline gives CDR1 SQVTM, CDR2 ANQGSEA. The chain carries TRBV29-1 and TRBJ1-3, with D perhaps TRBD1 (6 bases). This receptor was identified in a woman aged 40 to 50 with Graves' ophthalmopathy. The sample consisted of blood. The CDR3 here is CSVASGAAGGSGNTIYF. In DNA, the CDR3 is TGCAGCGTTGCTTCAGGGGCCGCTGGGGGCTCAGGAAACACCATATATTTT.